This is a list of T cell receptor beta chains from one sample in a study of CD8 T cells in ankylosing spondylitis. In TCRdb, the 5' RACE reads were re-called with MiXCR into one record per CDR3 protein. Seen here are 390,000 or so distinct CDR3 sequences, 20% to 25% observed once, and the top ten hold about 15%. Sequences were obtained from blood, either unsorted or a sorted T cell fraction (not recorded which). The receptor source for this set is a male donor with ankylosing spondylitis. The CDR3 runs from the conserved cysteine through the conserved F or W. D genes are given only for firm matches. Clone size appears in some rows only: once, few, many, or a class for an expanded clone.

NA	TRBV27	TRBD1	TRBJ2-3	TGTGCCAGCAGTTCACCCGGACAGGGGGCTACGCAGTATTTT	CASSSPGQGATQYF
NA	TRBV3-1	TRBD2	TRBJ2-2	TGTGCCAGCAGCCCCTTGGGGAGGGTGTTCACCGGGGAGCTGTTTTTT	CASSPLGRVFTGELFF
few	TRBV12-3/TRBV12-4	NA	TRBJ2-1	TGTGCCAGCAGTCGTAGCAGCTCCTACAATGAGCAGTTCTTC	CASSRSSSYNEQFF
NA	TRBV29-1	NA	TRBJ2-5	TGCAGCGTTTATCCGGCGTCCCGGGTGACGCCCCAGTACTTC	CSVYPASRVTPQYF
NA	TRBV2	NA	TRBJ2-7	TGTGCCAGCAGTCCCGGGGCCATGCGGGGGCGGCACGAGCAGTACTTC	CASSPGAMRGRHEQYF
few	TRBV2	NA	TRBJ1-5	TGTGCCAGCAGTTTTGGGGATCTGACGGATCAGCCCCAGCATTTT	CASSFGDLTDQPQHF
few	TRBV14	NA	TRBJ2-3	TGTGCCAGCAGCCAAGTACAGCCGGATACGCAGTATTTT	CASSQVQPDTQYF
NA	TRBV20-1	NA	TRBJ2-5	TGCAGTGCAGCAGGGCGGGAGACCCAGTACTTC	CSAAGRETQYF
few	TRBV6-1	NA	TRBJ2-7	TGTGCCAGCAGTGAGAGGAGGCCCTACGAGCAGTACTTC	CASSERRPYEQYF
NA	TRBV4-2	NA	TRBJ1-2	TGTGCCAGCAGCCAAGGCGCCGGGCCTTTGTACTATGGCTACACCTTC	CASSQGAGPLYYGYTF
NA	TRBV12-3/TRBV12-4	NA	TRBJ2-2	TGTGCCAGCAGTTTACGGCGTTCGAACACCGGGGAGCTGTTTTTT	CASSLRRSNTGELFF
few	TRBV10-3	NA	TRBJ1-2	TGTGCCATCAGTGAGACTTATACGGCCAACAGTGTTGGTGGGGCTGGCTACACCTTC	CAISETYTANSVGGAGYTF
few	TRBV30	TRBD2	TRBJ2-1	TGTGCCTGGAGCCAGGGACTAGACAATGAGCAGTTCTTC	CAWSQGLDNEQFF
NA	TRBV3-1	NA	TRBJ2-1	TGTGCCAGCAGCCAGCTAGCGGAGCAGTTCTTC	CASSQLAEQFF
many	TRBV11-2	NA	TRBJ2-3	TGTGCCAGCAGCTTAGGACAGAACCCAGATACGCAGTATTTT	CASSLGQNPDTQYF
NA	TRBV7-2	NA	TRBJ2-1	TGTGCCAGCAGCCCCGGACGGGGGAATGAGCAGTTCTTC	CASSPGRGNEQFF
many	TRBV4-3	NA	TRBJ2-7	TGCGCCAGCAGCCAAGATCTGACTCCGTGGGGTCGAGAGCAGTACTTC	CASSQDLTPWGREQYF
few	TRBV12-3/TRBV12-4	NA	TRBJ2-1	TGTGCCAGCACCCGAAGGACAGAATACAATGAGCAGTTCTTC	CASTRRTEYNEQFF
few	TRBV29-1	TRBD1	TRBJ1-1	TGCAGCGGGGGACAGACGAACACTGAAGCTTTCTTT	CSGGQTNTEAFF
NA	TRBV4-1	NA	TRBJ2-7	TGCGCCAGCAGCCAAGATGAGAGCTCCTACGAGCAGTACTTC	CASSQDESSYEQYF
few	TRBV5-6	NA	TRBJ2-2	TGTGCCAGCAGCTTGGTAGCAGGGCGAAGGACCGGGGAGCTGTTTTTT	CASSLVAGRRTGELFF
NA	TRBV28	NA	TRBJ2-4	TGTGCCAGCAGTTTACCTCTTGTGGGGGACATTCAGTACTTC	CASSLPLVGDIQYF
NA	TRBV4-2	TRBD2	TRBJ2-7	TGTGCCAGCAGCCCCCGGCGGGAGCCCAATATCCGATCCTACGAGCAGTACTTC	CASSPRREPNIRSYEQYF
NA	TRBV20-1	NA	TRBJ2-6	TGCAGTGCTAGAGATGGCTCTGGGGCCAACGTCCTGACTTTC	CSARDGSGANVLTF
NA	TRBV28	NA	TRBJ1-5	TGTGCCAGCAGTTTCCCGACGGGGGACTATGGCAATCAGCCCCAGCATTTT	CASSFPTGDYGNQPQHF
NA	TRBV7-3	TRBD2	TRBJ2-1	TGTGCCAGCAGCTCCGGACTAGCGGGGATTTACAATGAGCAGTTCTTC	CASSSGLAGIYNEQFF
few	TRBV20-1	TRBD2	TRBJ2-1	TGCAGTGCTAGTTCATCGGGACTAGCGGGAGGGAACAATGAGCAGTTCTTC	CSASSSGLAGGNNEQFF
NA	TRBV20-1	NA	TRBJ1-5	TGCAGTGCTAGAGATAGGTCTATTGGGCAGGGCAATCAGCCCCAGCATTTT	CSARDRSIGQGNQPQHF
few	TRBV20-1	TRBD2	TRBJ2-1	TGCAGTGCTAGAGATTTCTCCGGGAGGGCTGGCTACAATGAGCAGTTCTTC	CSARDFSGRAGYNEQFF
NA	TRBV27	NA	TRBJ2-2	TGTGCCAGCAGTCACGGACAGAACACCGGGGAGCTGTTTTTT	CASSHGQNTGELFF
NA	TRBV4-1	TRBD2	TRBJ2-5	TGCGCCAGCAGCCAAGATCTGGGGGGGTTGGATGTGACCCAGTACTTC	CASSQDLGGLDVTQYF
NA	TRBV7-3	NA	TRBJ2-1	TGTGCCAGCAGCCCGGGACTCCCCGGGGCCTATGAGCAGTTCTTC	CASSPGLPGAYEQFF
NA	TRBV28	NA	TRBJ1-2	TGTGCCAGCAGTTCCCCGATGGACGGAAGTAACTATGGCTACACCTTC	CASSSPMDGSNYGYTF
few	TRBV5-1	TRBD1	TRBJ1-5	TGCGCCAGCAGCCCCGGACAGGGTGAGCAGCCCCAGCATTTT	CASSPGQGEQPQHF
few	TRBV4-2	TRBD2	TRBJ2-2	TGTGCCAGCAGCCAAGAACTAGCGGGGGGTCCTGGCGGGGAGCTGTTTTTT	CASSQELAGGPGGELFF
NA	TRBV20-1	TRBD1	TRBJ2-1	TGCAGTGCTTTGGGGACAGGGGTATCAAATGAGCAGTTCTTC	CSALGTGVSNEQFF
NA	TRBV12-3/TRBV12-4	TRBD1	TRBJ1-5	TGTGCCAGCAGTCCCAGGACAGGTGGGAATCAGCCCCAGCATTTT	CASSPRTGGNQPQHF